These T cell receptor beta chains were read from a single sample in a study of CXCR3-negative and CXCR3-positive naive CD8 T cells. TCRdb reprocessed the 5' RACE reads, with one entry per CDR3 protein and no DNA. In total, the table holds some 9,100 distinct CDR3 sequences. Sequencing was performed on naive CXCR3- CD8+ T cells from blood. The origin of the receptors is a human donor in good health. Some clones in this sample may be carry-over from other donors' samples. CDR3s include the opening cysteine and the closing phenylalanine or tryptophan. Some rows have no size entry. The others give once, few or many, or a class for an expanded clone.

abundance: medium-sized; j_gene: TRBJ2-3; v_gene: TRBV29-1; CDR3aa: CSARGGSTDTQYF
abundance: medium-sized; j_gene: TRBJ2-2; v_gene: TRBV29-1; CDR3aa: CSVVGVNTGELFF
abundance: .; j_gene: TRBJ2-1; v_gene: TRBV5-1; CDR3aa: CASSLASGEQFF
abundance: medium-sized; j_gene: TRBJ2-1; v_gene: TRBV19; CDR3aa: CASSIASGLANEQFF
abundance: medium-sized; j_gene: TRBJ2-4; v_gene: TRBV4-1; CDR3aa: CASRRLAGENIQYF
abundance: .; j_gene: TRBJ2-1; v_gene: TRBV19; CDR3aa: CASTIRGLADIGEQFF
abundance: .; j_gene: TRBJ1-1; v_gene: TRBV29-1; CDR3aa: CSVESPDTEAFF
abundance: .; j_gene: TRBJ2-1; v_gene: TRBV15; CDR3aa: CATSRLVGSEQFF
abundance: medium-sized; j_gene: TRBJ2-1; v_gene: TRBV27; CDR3aa: CASNPAASGRTYNEQFF
abundance: .; j_gene: TRBJ1-1; v_gene: TRBV20-1; CDR3aa: CSAPREGTEAFF
abundance: medium-sized; j_gene: TRBJ1-1; v_gene: TRBV6-5; CDR3aa: CASSYSVGTEAFF
abundance: .; j_gene: TRBJ2-4; v_gene: TRBV19; CDR3aa: CASSPGQGPGNIQYF
abundance: medium-sized; j_gene: TRBJ2-2; v_gene: TRBV7-6; CDR3aa: CASSRTGANTGELFF
abundance: medium-sized; j_gene: TRBJ2-7; v_gene: TRBV4-2; CDR3aa: CASSQDPTSGIEYEQYF
abundance: .; j_gene: TRBJ2-3; v_gene: TRBV27; CDR3aa: CASSLKPGLAGVGTDTQYF
abundance: .; j_gene: TRBJ2-6; v_gene: TRBV6-2/TRBV6-3; CDR3aa: CASSYDVVGANILTF
abundance: medium-sized; j_gene: TRBJ2-7; v_gene: TRBV6-1; CDR3aa: CASSEALLGQNLYEQYF
abundance: medium-sized; j_gene: TRBJ2-1; v_gene: TRBV5-1; CDR3aa: CASSLGGGRINNEQFF
abundance: .; j_gene: TRBJ2-7; v_gene: TRBV27; CDR3aa: CASSLSDGYEQYF
abundance: .; j_gene: TRBJ2-3; v_gene: TRBV6-6; CDR3aa: CASTLSEAGRDTQYF
abundance: medium-sized; j_gene: TRBJ2-3; v_gene: TRBV12-3/TRBV12-4; CDR3aa: CASSLGDTQYF
abundance: .; j_gene: TRBJ1-1; v_gene: TRBV29-1; CDR3aa: CSARGVDFTEAFF
abundance: medium-sized; j_gene: TRBJ2-5; v_gene: TRBV5-6; CDR3aa: CASSVIREIGGTQYF
abundance: .; j_gene: TRBJ2-1; v_gene: TRBV9; CDR3aa: CASSVGSQFNEQFF
abundance: .; j_gene: TRBJ1-5; v_gene: TRBV10-2; CDR3aa: CASSVASSNQPQHF
abundance: medium-sized; j_gene: TRBJ2-1; v_gene: TRBV7-9; CDR3aa: CASSSAGGQSNEQFF
abundance: .; j_gene: TRBJ2-1; v_gene: TRBV5-1; CDR3aa: CASSLGTSGLPNEKFF
abundance: .; j_gene: TRBJ1-6; v_gene: TRBV27; CDR3aa: CASRNGQANSPLHF
abundance: medium-sized; j_gene: TRBJ2-1; v_gene: TRBV7-8; CDR3aa: CASSLGVQNNEQFF
abundance: .; j_gene: TRBJ2-3; v_gene: TRBV7-9; CDR3aa: CASSPKDVSRDTQYF
abundance: medium-sized; j_gene: TRBJ2-7; v_gene: TRBV20-1; CDR3aa: CSARDLDGVYSYEQYF
abundance: medium-sized; j_gene: TRBJ2-1; v_gene: TRBV12-3/TRBV12-4; CDR3aa: CASRTGLAGDEQFF